These T cell receptor beta chains were read from a single sample in a study of neoadjuvant anti-PD-1 for oral cavity cancer. Sequencing used immunoSEQ multiplex PCR; TCRdb keeps in-frame clones, though not all of them. Of some 14,000 clones listed, around 76% are singletons. The sample was PBMCs, taken after nivolumab (anti-PD-1) treatment. The receptors derive from a person aged 35-80 years with oral cavity squamous cell carcinoma. The CDR3 runs from the conserved cysteine through the conserved F or W. The order of the fields is D gene, V gene, clone size, J gene, CDR3 protein, CDR3 DNA. The D gene is left open where the match is weak. Not all rows give a size; the values are once, few, many and, for expanded clones, a class.

NA	TRBV20-1	NA	TRBJ1-2	CSARVRDGYTF	TGCAGTGCTAGGGTCCGGGATGGCTACACCTTC
NA	TRBV9	NA	TRBJ2-3	CASSVVGYTDTQYF	TGTGCCAGCAGCGTAGTCGGTTACACAGATACGCAGTATTTT
NA	TRBV12-5	NA	TRBJ2-6	CASQGLSGANVLTF	TGTGCTAGTCAGGGCCTCTCTGGGGCCAACGTCCTGACTTTC
NA	TRBV28	few	TRBJ1-5	CASRPDWGSNQPQHF	TGTGCCAGCAGGCCCGACTGGGGTAGCAATCAGCCCCAGCATTTT
TRBD1	TRBV4-1	NA	TRBJ2-6	CASSRTGTGRSGANVLTF	TGCGCCAGCAGCCGCACCGGGACAGGGCGCTCTGGGGCCAACGTCCTGACTTTC
NA	TRBV4-1	NA	TRBJ1-2	CASSQVGVGYTF	TGCGCCAGCAGCCAGGTAGGGGTTGGCTACACCTTC
NA	TRBV19	NA	TRBJ2-5	CASSEQGWVRETQYF	TGTGCCAGTAGTGAGCAGGGATGGGTTAGGGAGACCCAGTACTTC
NA	TRBV18	once	TRBJ1-4	CASSYYPETNEKLFF	TGTGCCAGCTCATACTACCCCGAGACTAATGAAAAACTGTTTTTT
NA	TRBV19	NA	TRBJ1-1	CASSIARMNTEAFF	TGTGCCAGTAGTATCGCACGGATGAACACTGAAGCTTTCTTT
NA	TRBV7-6	NA	TRBJ1-3	CASSFNGKTGNTIYF	TGTGCCAGCAGCTTTAACGGAAAAACTGGAAACACCATATATTTT
NA	TRBV2	NA	TRBJ1-1	CASRGAGANTEAFF	TGTGCCAGCAGAGGGGCAGGGGCCAACACTGAAGCTTTCTTT
TRBD1	TRBV4-1	NA	TRBJ1-1	CASSRSFGTGLLEAFF	TGCGCCAGCAGCCGCTCTTTTGGGACAGGGCTTCTTGAAGCTTTCTTT
NA	TRBV7-9	NA	TRBJ2-1	CASSLELATYNEQFF	TGTGCCAGCAGCTTAGAACTAGCCACCTACAATGAGCAGTTCTTC
NA	TRBV28	few	TRBJ2-5	CASSRDQRETQYF	TGTGCCAGCAGCCGGGACCAAAGGGAGACCCAGTACTTC
NA	TRBV19	NA	TRBJ1-1	CASSNAGGIGNTEAFF	TGTGCCAGTAGTAACGCAGGAGGGATAGGGAACACTGAAGCTTTCTTT